This entry describes one T cell receptor (beta chain). No antigen is known for it. Within one base of it there is no much larger clone, and no base qualities were kept. Synthesis of TCR cDNA relied on 5'RACE template switching, a step that introduced a universal primer site along with unique molecular identifiers. Priming for cDNA synthesis came from both the TCR alpha and TCR beta constant segments. Library amplification used two PCR steps, and the second PCR step added sample barcodes and sequencing adapters. Sequencing of libraries was performed on Illumina HiSeq 2500 (2x100 bp) or NovaSeq (2x150 bp). From the authors' description of their analysis: MIGEC was used to demultiplex reads and collapse the reads into UMI consensus sequences, and MiXCR was used for V(D)J alignment. Vaccine-responding clonotypes were identified with edgeR using replicate PBMC samples, with FDR below 0.01 and a log2 fold change above 5 up to day 15 being required. Each bulk clonotype received a CD4 or CD8 identity based on whether the sequenced CD4 or CD8 repertoire contained that clonotype at higher abundance. The raw public data were reprocessed by TCRdb itself: fastp quality trimming at Q25, MiXCR clonotype calling, in-frame beta chains only. Rows with a matching CDR3 protein are joined into one entry that keeps the most common DNA and genes. These V and J calls derive from TCRdb rather than the authors' analysis. A total of 620,000 or so distinct CDR3 sequences appear in this sample, less than 20% of them only once. 15% to 20% of the sample is taken by the ten largest.

The data were obtained in a study of T cells after yellow fever vaccination (dated by TCRdb to the late 2010s). About the investigation overall: Libraries from fractions with low cell numbers were prepared with the SMART-Seq v4 Ultra Low Input RNA kit. Bulk TCR alpha and beta repertoires were sequenced longitudinally to track T-cell clones before and after primary and booster YFV17D yellow fever vaccination. Two healthy male donors, one aged 18 to 30 and one aged 30 to 39 years, were included in the cohort. Blood was collected at multiple timepoints before and after primary and secondary immunization, and bulk PBMC replicates and cell subsets were isolated. What the research found in general, with its limitations: The secondary T-cell response was found to be weaker but faster than the primary response, with a peak reached on day 5 rather than on day 15. Computational filtering was needed because FACS-sorted repertoires could contain abundant contaminating clonotypes from the bulk population. A small fraction of clonotypes showed up in both the CD4 and CD8 compartments, probably as a result of convergent recombination. The study included only a couple of donors, which limits how far the findings can be generalized. Most clones expanded after primary vaccination (approximately 95% of CD4 and around 89% of CD8) were re-detected after the booster, suggesting that broad memory maintenance occurred.

Counted from cysteine to phenylalanine, this CDR3 has 13 amino acids. The DNA shown is the 39-base CDR3, in frame from base 1. The CDR1 and CDR2 encoded by the germline V gene (reference sequence) are SEHNR and FQNEAQ. Trimming takes 4 bases from V and 6 bases from J, and the germline ends sit 10 bases apart. The sample's treatment or condition label, in plain terms: live attenuated yellow fever vaccine strain. At every blood-draw timepoint, two biological replicates of bulk PBMCs were collected. A standard Ficoll-Paque protocol was used to isolate PBMCs from peripheral blood. RNA was extracted with TriZol from bulk PBMCs, CD4 and CD8 fractions, and dextramer-positive and dextramer-negative fractions.

The specimen was PBMCs, collected around 5 days after the first yellow fever vaccination. This receptor was identified in a man younger than 35 who received the YFV17D yellow fever vaccine. In this chain, TRBV7-9 is recombined with TRBJ1-5; confidence is insufficient to name the D gene. The CDR3 in this case is CASSSEGRQPQHF. The bases read TGTGCCAGCAGCTCCGAGGGCCGTCAGCCCCAGCATTTT.